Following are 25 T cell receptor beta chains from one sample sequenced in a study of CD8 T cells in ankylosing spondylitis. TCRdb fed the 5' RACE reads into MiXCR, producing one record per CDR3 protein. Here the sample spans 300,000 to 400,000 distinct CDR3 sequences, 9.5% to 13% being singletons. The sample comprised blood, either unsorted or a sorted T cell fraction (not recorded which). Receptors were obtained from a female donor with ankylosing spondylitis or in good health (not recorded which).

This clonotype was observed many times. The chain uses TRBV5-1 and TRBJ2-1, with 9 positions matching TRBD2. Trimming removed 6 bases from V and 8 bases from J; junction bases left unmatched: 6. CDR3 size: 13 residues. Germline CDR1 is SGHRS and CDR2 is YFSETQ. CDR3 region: CASTVSGSHEQFF. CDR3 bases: TGCGCCAGCACCGTTAGCGGGAGTCATGAGCAGTTCTTC.

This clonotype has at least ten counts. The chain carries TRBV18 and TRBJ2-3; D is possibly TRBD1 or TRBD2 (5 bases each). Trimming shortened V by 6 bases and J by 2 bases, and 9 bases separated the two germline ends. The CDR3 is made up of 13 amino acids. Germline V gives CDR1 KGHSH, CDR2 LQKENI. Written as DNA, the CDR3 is TGTGCCAGCTCGCCCGGGGCCACAGATACGCAGTATTTT. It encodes CASSPGATDTQYF.

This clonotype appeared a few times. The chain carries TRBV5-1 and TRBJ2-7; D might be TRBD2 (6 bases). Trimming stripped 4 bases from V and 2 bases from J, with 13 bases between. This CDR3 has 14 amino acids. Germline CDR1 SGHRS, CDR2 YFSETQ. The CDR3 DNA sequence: TGCGCCAGCAGCGCCGACGGGAGAGCCTACGAGCAGTACTTC. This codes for CASSADGRAYEQYF.

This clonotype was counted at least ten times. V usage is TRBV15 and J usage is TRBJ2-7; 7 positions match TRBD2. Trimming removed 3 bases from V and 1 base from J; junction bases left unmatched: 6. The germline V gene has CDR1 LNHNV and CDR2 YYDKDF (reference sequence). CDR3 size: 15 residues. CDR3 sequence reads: CATSSGLAESYEQYF. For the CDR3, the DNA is TGTGCCACCAGCAGTGGGCTAGCGGAATCCTACGAGCAGTACTTC.

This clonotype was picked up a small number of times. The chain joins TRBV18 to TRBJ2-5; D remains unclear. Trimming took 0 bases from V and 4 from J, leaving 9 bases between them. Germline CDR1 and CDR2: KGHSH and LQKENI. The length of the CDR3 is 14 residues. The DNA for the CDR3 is TGTGCCAGCTCACCACCCATCCCGGCAGAGACCCAGTACTTC. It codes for CASSPPIPAETQYF.

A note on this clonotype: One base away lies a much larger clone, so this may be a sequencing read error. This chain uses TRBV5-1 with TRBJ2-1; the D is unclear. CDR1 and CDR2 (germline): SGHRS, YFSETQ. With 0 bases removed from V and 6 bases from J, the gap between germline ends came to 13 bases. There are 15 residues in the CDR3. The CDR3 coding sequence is TGCGCCAGCAGCTTGGAGGGTAGCAGAAGCAATGAGCAGTTCTTC. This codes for CASSLEGSRSNEQFF.

As DNA, the CDR3 is TGCGCCAGCAACGGGGGACTCCGTGAGGACGAGCAGTACTTC. Translated, it gives CASNGGLREDEQYF. The chain employs TRBV5-1 and TRBJ2-7; perhaps TRBD2 as D (6 bases). The CDR3 consists of 14 residues. The germline V gene encodes CDR1 SGHRS and CDR2 YFSETQ. Trimming cost V 6 bases and J 5 bases, with 18 bases left between them.

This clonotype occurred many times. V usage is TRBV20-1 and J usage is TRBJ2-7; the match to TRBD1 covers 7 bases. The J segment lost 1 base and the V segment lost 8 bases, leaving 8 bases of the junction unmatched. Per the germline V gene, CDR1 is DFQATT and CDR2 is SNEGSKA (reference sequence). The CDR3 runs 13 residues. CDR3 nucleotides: TGCAGTCCCGACAGGGTAGCGTCCTACGAGCAGTACTTC. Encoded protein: CSPDRVASYEQYF.

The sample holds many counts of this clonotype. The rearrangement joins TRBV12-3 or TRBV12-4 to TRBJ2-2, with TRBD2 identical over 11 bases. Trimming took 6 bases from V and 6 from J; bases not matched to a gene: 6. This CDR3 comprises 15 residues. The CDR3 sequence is CASRLAGGVSGELFF. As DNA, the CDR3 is TGTGCCAGCAGGCTAGCGGGGGGAGTATCCGGGGAGCTGTTTTTT.

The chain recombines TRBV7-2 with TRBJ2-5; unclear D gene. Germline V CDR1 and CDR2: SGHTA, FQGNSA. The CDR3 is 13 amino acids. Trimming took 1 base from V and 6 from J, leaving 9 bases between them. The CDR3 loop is CASSLGREQTQYF. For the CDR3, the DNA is TGTGCCAGCAGCTTAGGTCGAGAGCAGACCCAGTACTTC.

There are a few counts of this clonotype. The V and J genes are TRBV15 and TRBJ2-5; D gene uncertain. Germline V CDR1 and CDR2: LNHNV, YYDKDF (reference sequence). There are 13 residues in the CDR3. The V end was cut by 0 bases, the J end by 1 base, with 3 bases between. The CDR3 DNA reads TGTGCCACCAGCAGAGAGGTCCAAGAGACCCAGTACTTC. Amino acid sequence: CATSREVQETQYF.

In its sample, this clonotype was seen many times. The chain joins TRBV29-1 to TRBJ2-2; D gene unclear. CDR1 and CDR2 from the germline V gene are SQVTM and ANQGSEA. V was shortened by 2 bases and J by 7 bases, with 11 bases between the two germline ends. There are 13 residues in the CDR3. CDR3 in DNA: TGCAGCGTTGAAAAGCCGGAAAACGGGGAGCTGTTTTTT. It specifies CSVEKPENGELFF.

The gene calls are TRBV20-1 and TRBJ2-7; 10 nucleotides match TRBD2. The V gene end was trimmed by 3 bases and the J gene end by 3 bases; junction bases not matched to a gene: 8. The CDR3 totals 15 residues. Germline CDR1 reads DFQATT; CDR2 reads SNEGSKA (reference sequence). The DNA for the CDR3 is TGCAGTGCTAGGGGCTCAGCGGGAGGGGGCTACGAGCAGTACTTC. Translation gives CSARGSAGGGYEQYF.

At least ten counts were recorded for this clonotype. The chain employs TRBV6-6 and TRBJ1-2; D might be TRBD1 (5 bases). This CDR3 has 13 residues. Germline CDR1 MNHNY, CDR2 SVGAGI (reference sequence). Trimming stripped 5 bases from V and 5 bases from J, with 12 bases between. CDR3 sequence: CASSLRQLYGYTF. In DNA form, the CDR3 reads TGTGCCAGCAGTCTACGACAGCTTTATGGCTACACCTTC.

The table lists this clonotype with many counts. The DNA of the CDR3 is TGCGCCAGCAGCTTGGATACAGATTCACCCCTCCACTTT. Its protein product is CASSLDTDSPLHF. The chain links TRBV5-1 to TRBJ1-6; no clear D. Deletions cut 0 bases from V and 8 bases from J, with 6 bases between. Germline-derived CDR1 and CDR2 are SGHRS and YFSETQ. This CDR3 has 13 residues.

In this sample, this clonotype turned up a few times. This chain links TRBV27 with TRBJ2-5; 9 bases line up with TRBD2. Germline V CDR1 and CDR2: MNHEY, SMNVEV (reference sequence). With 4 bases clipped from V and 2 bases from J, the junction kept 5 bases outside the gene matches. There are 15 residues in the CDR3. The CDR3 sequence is CASSSKREVQETQYF. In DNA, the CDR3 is TGTGCCAGCAGTTCGAAGCGGGAGGTACAAGAGACCCAGTACTTC.

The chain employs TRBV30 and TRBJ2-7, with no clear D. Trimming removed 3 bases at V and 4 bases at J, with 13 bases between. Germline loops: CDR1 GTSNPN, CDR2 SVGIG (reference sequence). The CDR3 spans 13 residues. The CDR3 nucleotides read TGTGCCTGGAGCGCATTAGCAAATTACGAGCAGTACTTC. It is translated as CAWSALANYEQYF.

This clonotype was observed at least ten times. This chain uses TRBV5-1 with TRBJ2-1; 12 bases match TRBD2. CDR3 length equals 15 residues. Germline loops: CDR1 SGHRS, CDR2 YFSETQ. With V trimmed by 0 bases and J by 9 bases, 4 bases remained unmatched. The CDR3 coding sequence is TGCGCCAGCAGCTTGGCTAGCGGGAGGGCCAGTGAGCAGTTCTTC. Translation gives CASSLASGRASEQFF.

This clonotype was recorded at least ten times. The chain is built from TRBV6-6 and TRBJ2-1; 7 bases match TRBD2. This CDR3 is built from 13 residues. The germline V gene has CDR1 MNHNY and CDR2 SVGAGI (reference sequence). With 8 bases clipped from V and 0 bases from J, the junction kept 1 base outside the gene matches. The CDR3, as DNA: TGTGCCAGCCAGCGGGACTCCTACAATGAGCAGTTCTTC. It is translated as CASQRDSYNEQFF.

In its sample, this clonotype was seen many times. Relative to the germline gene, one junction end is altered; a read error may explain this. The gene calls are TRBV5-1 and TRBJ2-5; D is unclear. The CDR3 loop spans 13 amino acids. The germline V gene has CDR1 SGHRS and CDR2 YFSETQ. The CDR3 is CASSSLYQETQYF. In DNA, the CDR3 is TGTGCCAGCAGTTCACTGTATCAAGAGACCCAGTACTTC. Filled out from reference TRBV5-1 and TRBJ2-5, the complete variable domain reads KAGVTQTPRYLIKTRGQQVTLSCSPISGHRSVSWYQQTPGQGLQFLFEYFSETQRNKGNFPGRFSGRQFSNSRSEMNVSTLELGDSALYLCASSSLYQETQYFGPGTRLLVL.

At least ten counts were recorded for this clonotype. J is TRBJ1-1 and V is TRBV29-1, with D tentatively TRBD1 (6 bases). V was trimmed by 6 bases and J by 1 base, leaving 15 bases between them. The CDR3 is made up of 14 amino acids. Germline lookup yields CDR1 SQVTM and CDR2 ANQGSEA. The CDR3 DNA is TGCAGCGTCGCCCGGGACAACTCGAACACTGAAGCTTTCTTT. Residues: CSVARDNSNTEAFF.

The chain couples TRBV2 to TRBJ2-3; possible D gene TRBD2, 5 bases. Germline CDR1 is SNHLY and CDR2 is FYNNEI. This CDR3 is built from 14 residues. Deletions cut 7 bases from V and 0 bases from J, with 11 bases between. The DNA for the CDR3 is TGTGCCAGCACCGAACGGGGTAGCACAGATACGCAGTATTTT. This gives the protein CASTERGSTDTQYF.

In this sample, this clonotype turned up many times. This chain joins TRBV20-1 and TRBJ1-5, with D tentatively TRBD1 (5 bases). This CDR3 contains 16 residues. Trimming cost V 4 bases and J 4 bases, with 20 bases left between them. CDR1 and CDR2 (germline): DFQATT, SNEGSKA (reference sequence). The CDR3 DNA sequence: TGCAGTGCTAAAAATCGGGGGTTTACGGGTAATCAGCCCCAGCATTTT. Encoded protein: CSAKNRGFTGNQPQHF.

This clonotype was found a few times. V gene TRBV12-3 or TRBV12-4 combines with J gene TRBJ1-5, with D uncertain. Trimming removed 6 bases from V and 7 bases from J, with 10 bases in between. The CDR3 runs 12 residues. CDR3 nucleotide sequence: TGTGCCAGCAGCCGAACACGACAGCCCCAGCATTTT. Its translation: CASSRTRQPQHF.

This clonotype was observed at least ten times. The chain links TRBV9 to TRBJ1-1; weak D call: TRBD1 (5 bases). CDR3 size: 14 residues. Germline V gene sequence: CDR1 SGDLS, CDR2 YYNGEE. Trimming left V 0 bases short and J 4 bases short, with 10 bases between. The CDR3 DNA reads TGTGCCAGCAGCGTAGACGGGGCTATCACTGAAGCTTTCTTT. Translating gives CASSVDGAITEAFF.